This T cell receptor (beta chain) derives from a study of T cell responses to AZD1222 COVID-19 vaccine. This table comes from immunoSEQ multiplex PCR, and its TCRdb copy is limited to in-frame clones, with some not included. The sample gives 150,000 to 200,000 clones, approximately 90% of which show up once; roughly 6.5% is in the top ten. About this clone itself: As yet, its antigen is unknown.

General study points: Only five or six individuals given AZD1222 were seropositive at baseline.

The source was peripheral blood, collected on day 0 of AZD1222 vaccination. This TCR came from an adult in good health.

The CDR3 here is CASSLREGNGNTIYF. The CDR3 DNA follows: TGTGCCAGCAGCTTACGGGAGGGGAATGGAAACACCATATATTTT. J is TRBJ1-3 and V is TRBV7-9; possibly TRBD1 for D (5 bases). This CDR3 contains 15 residues. Germline loops: CDR1 SEHNR, CDR2 FQNEAQ (reference sequence). The V gene lost 2 bases and the J gene lost 3 bases, with 11 bases spanning the gap.